This T cell receptor beta chain was captured in a study of blood T cell repertoires in COVID-19. At the level of the study: Sites in the United States, Italy and Spain provided acute and convalescent COVID-19 samples.

Sequenced by immunoSEQ multiplex PCR; TCRdb stores in-frame clones only, minus some. Among roughly 280,000 clones listed, about 88% were seen once. The CDR3 loop spans 15 amino acids. Trimming removed 2 bases at V and 3 bases at J, with 11 bases between. CDR1 and CDR2 (germline): LNHDA, SQIVND (reference sequence). Sequencing was done on a sample of peripheral blood. This sequence was found in a man younger than 35 with active or convalescent COVID-19. The V call is TRBV19, the J call TRBJ1-3; the D gene is possibly TRBD1 (5 bases). CDR3 amino acids: CASSIKRTHGNTIYF. DNA of the CDR3: TGTGCCAGTAGTATAAAGAGGACACATGGAAACACCATATATTTT. Full variable domain (rest looked up from reference TRBV19 and TRBJ1-3): DGGITQSPKYLFRKEGQNVTLSCEQNLNHDAMYWYRQDPGQGLRLIYYSQIVNDFQKGDIAEGYSVSREKKESFPLTVTSAQKNPTAFYLCASSIKRTHGNTIYFGEGSWLTVV.